This TCR beta chain was documented in a study of blood T cell repertoires in COVID-19. Clones were sequenced by immunoSEQ multiplex PCR, and TCRdb holds only the in-frame ones, with some missing. The sample shows 200,000 to 300,000 clones, 80% to 90% of them seen only once. This sequence was found in a woman aged 40 to 49 who had recovered from COVID-19. Sequencing was carried out using peripheral blood.

In DNA form, the CDR3 reads TGTGCCAGCAGCTTAAGGGGGCTCCGGAACACTGAAGCTTTCTTT. Its translation is CASSLRGLRNTEAFF. The V call is TRBV7-2, the J call TRBJ1-1, with 7 nucleotides matching TRBD1. CDR1 and CDR2 from the germline V gene are SGHTA and FQGNSA. V shed 2 bases and J 1 base; nucleotides not matched to a gene: 4. The length of the CDR3 is 15 residues.